Listed below are T cell receptor beta chains from one sample, sequenced in a study of T cells in Graves' hyperthyroidism and ophthalmopathy. MiXCR was run by TCRdb on the multiplex PCR reads, yielding one entry per CDR3 protein. The sample lists roughly 290,000 distinct CDR3 sequences; 15% to 20% were seen once. The sequencing sample was made of blood. These receptors were taken from a woman between 55 and 75 years old with Graves' ophthalmopathy. Each CDR3 is given with its conserved first and last residue. The D gene is left open where the match is weak. The size entry is marked missing in some rows and otherwise reads once, few, many or a size class.

cdr3_nt	cdr3_aa	v_call	j_call	clone_size	d_call
TGTGCCAGCAGCTTTCTAGCGGGGCGCGGGGATACGCAGTATTTT	CASSFLAGRGDTQYF	TRBV7-2	TRBJ2-3	few	TRBD2
TGTGCCAGCGGGGGGATGACGGAGCAGTTCTTC	CASGGMTEQFF	TRBV6-2/TRBV6-3	TRBJ2-1	many	NA
TGTGCCAGCAGTGATGGACAGCCACGGCACTTC	CASSDGQPRHF	TRBV28	TRBJ2-5	few	NA
TGCGCCAGCAGCTTGGGCGGGGGCGCATCTGGAAACACCATATATTTT	CASSLGGGASGNTIYF	TRBV5-1	TRBJ1-3	many	NA
TGTGCCATCCTGACGGAACCTTCCTACGAGCAGTACTTC	CAILTEPSYEQYF	TRBV10-3	TRBJ2-7	many	NA
TGTGCCAGCAGTGATGGTCTAGCGGGAGGAGATGAGCAGTTCTTC	CASSDGLAGGDEQFF	TRBV2	TRBJ2-1	NA	TRBD2
TGTGCCAGCAGCCCGAACGGGGGATATGAGCAGTTCTTC	CASSPNGGYEQFF	TRBV3-1	TRBJ2-1	many	NA
TGTGCCAGCAGCTCCTTCGACAGGCCCTACGAGCAGTACTTC	CASSSFDRPYEQYF	TRBV7-9	TRBJ2-7	many	NA
TGTGCCGGTCGTTCAGGGGTCTTTTATGGCTACACCTTC	CAGRSGVFYGYTF	TRBV2	TRBJ1-2	many	NA
TGTGCCAGCAGTTACTCAGGAACTAACTATGGCTACACCTTC	CASSYSGTNYGYTF	TRBV6-6	TRBJ1-2	many	NA
TGTGCCAGCAGCTTAACGTTACCGTGTGGGAGTGAAAAACTGTTTTTT	CASSLTLPCGSEKLFF	TRBV7-3	TRBJ1-4	few	NA
TGTGCCACTGGCGGGACAGGGCTTTCACCCCTCCACTTT	CATGGTGLSPLHF	TRBV15	TRBJ1-6	NA	TRBD1
TGCAGTGCTAGTCAGCTGGGAGGGGTAAACATTCAGTACTTC	CSASQLGGVNIQYF	TRBV20-1	TRBJ2-4	NA	TRBD2
TGTGCCAGCAGTTTATGGAGCTGGGGGGGGACAGGAAACAATGAGCAGTTCTTC	CASSLWSWGGTGNNEQFF	TRBV28	TRBJ2-1	many	NA
TGCAGTGCTAGAGCGAACAGGGAAACGGGAGATACGCAGTATTTT	CSARANRETGDTQYF	TRBV20-1	TRBJ2-3	NA	NA
TGTGCCAGTAGTATCGGCAGGGATAGAAAAAACATTCAGTACTTC	CASSIGRDRKNIQYF	TRBV19	TRBJ2-4	many	NA
TGTGCCAGCAGCTTAGCACGGTACAATGAGCAGTTCTTC	CASSLARYNEQFF	TRBV7-2	TRBJ2-1	many	NA
TGTGCCAGCAGTTACCTTGGACAGTTGGACGAGCAGTACTTC	CASSYLGQLDEQYF	TRBV6-6	TRBJ2-7	few	NA
TGTGCCTGGAGGAATCTGGGGGCCACAGGTACGCAGTATTTT	CAWRNLGATGTQYF	TRBV30	TRBJ2-3	many	NA
TGTGCCAGCAGGGACATCGGGGAAAGAAACACCATATATTTT	CASRDIGERNTIYF	TRBV6-1	TRBJ1-3	few	NA
TGCGCCAGCAGCTTGCAAGCGGGGGGGGGCGAGCAGTACTTC	CASSLQAGGGEQYF	TRBV5-1	TRBJ2-7	few	TRBD2
TGTGCCAGCAGAGGGCGGGGGCCTCCAGATACGCAGTATTTT	CASRGRGPPDTQYF	TRBV27	TRBJ2-3	few	NA
TGTGCCAGCAGCTTGGTAACAGCTGACGGGGAGCTGTTTTTT	CASSLVTADGELFF	TRBV5-5	TRBJ2-2	many	NA
TGTGCCAGCAGCCAGGGGCTACCAACCACAGATACGCAGTATTTT	CASSQGLPTTDTQYF	TRBV11-2	TRBJ2-3	many	NA
TGCAGTGCCTATGGGGGGTATAATGAAAAACTGTTTTTT	CSAYGGYNEKLFF	TRBV20-1	TRBJ1-4	NA	NA
TGTGCCAGCAGTTATTTTGGAGGGCCCGGGGAGCTGTTTTTT	CASSYFGGPGELFF	TRBV6-1	TRBJ2-2	many	NA
TGTGCCAGCAGCCTGTCACAGGGGGACATCTACAATGAGCAGTTCTTC	CASSLSQGDIYNEQFF	TRBV6-1	TRBJ2-1	few	TRBD1
TGTGCCAGCAGCCAACAGGGGTCGAACACCGGGGAGCTGTTTTTT	CASSQQGSNTGELFF	TRBV6-1	TRBJ2-2	NA	TRBD1
TGCAGTGCTGCCCCGTCGGGCACAGATACGCAGTATTTT	CSAAPSGTDTQYF	TRBV20-1	TRBJ2-3	NA	NA
TGTGCCAGCAGCTTGGGACAGGGAAAATTTGTGCAGTTCTTC	CASSLGQGKFVQFF	TRBV5-6	TRBJ2-1	NA	TRBD1
TGTGCCAGCAGCCCCCCCGGGGGATCCAACACCGGGGAGCTGTTTTTT	CASSPPGGSNTGELFF	TRBV7-3	TRBJ2-2	few	NA
TGTGCCTCACGGGCTGGGCAGGGAAACACCGGGGAGCTGTTTTTT	CASRAGQGNTGELFF	TRBV24-1	TRBJ2-2	many	NA
TGCGCCAGCAGCTGGGGCGACGTCGGGAACTACGAGCAGTACTTC	CASSWGDVGNYEQYF	TRBV5-1	TRBJ2-7	many	NA
TGTGCCAGCAGCCAAGAGGGACCCTACAATGAGCAGTTCTTC	CASSQEGPYNEQFF	TRBV14	TRBJ2-1	many	NA
TGTGCCAGCAGCCCGGACAGGGATTGGAATGAAAAACTGTTTTTT	CASSPDRDWNEKLFF	TRBV28	TRBJ1-4	NA	TRBD1
TGTGCCAGCTCTTCCGCGGCGGCCTACTATGGCTACACCTTC	CASSSAAAYYGYTF	TRBV6-2/TRBV6-3	TRBJ1-2	few	NA
TGTGCCAGCAGCCGGGACAGGGGAGCAGATACGCAGTATTTT	CASSRDRGADTQYF	TRBV2	TRBJ2-3	NA	TRBD1
TGTGCCATCAGTGGGGACTTCTCGGCCGGGGAGCTGTTTTTT	CAISGDFSAGELFF	TRBV10-3	TRBJ2-2	many	NA
TGTGCCAGCGGGCCACGAGGATTAAGGGCTGGCACTGAAGCTTTCTTT	CASGPRGLRAGTEAFF	TRBV7-2	TRBJ1-1	many	NA
TGTGCCAGCAGCCAACAGCAGGGTATGCAACTGTTTTTT	CASSQQQGMQLFF	TRBV3-1	TRBJ1-4	NA	NA
TGTGCCAGCAGCAACAGGGGTGGGAATGAAAAACTGTTTTTT	CASSNRGGNEKLFF	TRBV2	TRBJ1-4	many	TRBD1
TGCGCCAGCAGCCAAGTGGGGGTGGAGACAGGGCGTATTAATCAGCCCCAGCATTTT	CASSQVGVETGRINQPQHF	TRBV4-1	TRBJ1-5	NA	TRBD1
TGTGCCAGCAATCTGCTAGGAACCTACAATGAGCAGTTCTTC	CASNLLGTYNEQFF	TRBV2	TRBJ2-1	many	NA
TGCGCCAGCTCTCTGGACCCAGAGACCCAGTACTTC	CASSLDPETQYF	TRBV5-1	TRBJ2-5	many	NA
TGTGCCAGCAGCTTTAGCGGGAGTTACGAGCAGTACTTC	CASSFSGSYEQYF	TRBV7-3	TRBJ2-7	many	TRBD2
TGTGCCAGCTTCAACCTAAGGACGAGGACGGGGCAGCCCCAGCATTTT	CASFNLRTRTGQPQHF	TRBV28	TRBJ1-5	many	NA
TGCGCCAGCAGTGAGTCGACAGGTAGCCACGAGCAGTACTTC	CASSESTGSHEQYF	TRBV10-1	TRBJ2-7	many	NA
TGTGCCAGCAGTCCCCGTGAGGCTAGCGGGAGTCCAGATACGCAGTATTTT	CASSPREASGSPDTQYF	TRBV4-2	TRBJ2-3	NA	TRBD2
TGTGCCAGCAGCTCCTCTCCTGAGAATCCCTACGAGCAGTACTTC	CASSSSPENPYEQYF	TRBV5-6	TRBJ2-7	few	NA
TGTGCCAGCAGTTACTCAAGGACAGGGGGCGCGGATACGCAGTATTTT	CASSYSRTGGADTQYF	TRBV6-5	TRBJ2-3	NA	TRBD1
TGTGCCAGCAGTTACATGACGTACTCAAATGGCTACACCTTC	CASSYMTYSNGYTF	TRBV6-2/TRBV6-3	TRBJ1-2	many	NA
TGTGCCAGCAGCGACCGACTAGCGGGGGGGATGGACACCGGGGAGCTGTTTTTT	CASSDRLAGGMDTGELFF	TRBV7-9	TRBJ2-2	NA	TRBD2
TGCAGTGCTAGATACGGAGCTTACGAGCAGTACTTC	CSARYGAYEQYF	TRBV20-1	TRBJ2-7	few	NA
TGTGCCAGCAGTTACTCAGGGTCGGGCCAGCCCCAGCATTTT	CASSYSGSGQPQHF	TRBV6-6	TRBJ1-5	few	NA